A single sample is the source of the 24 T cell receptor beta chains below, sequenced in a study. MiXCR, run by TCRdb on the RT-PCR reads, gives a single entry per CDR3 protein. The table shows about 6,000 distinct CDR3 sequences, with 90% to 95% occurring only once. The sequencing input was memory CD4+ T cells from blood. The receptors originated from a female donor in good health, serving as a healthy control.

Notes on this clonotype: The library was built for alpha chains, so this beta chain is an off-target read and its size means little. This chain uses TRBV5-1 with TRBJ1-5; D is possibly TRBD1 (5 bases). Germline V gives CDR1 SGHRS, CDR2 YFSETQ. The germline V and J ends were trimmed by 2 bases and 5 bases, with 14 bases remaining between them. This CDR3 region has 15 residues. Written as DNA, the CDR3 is TGCGCCAGCAGCTTTACTCCCGGGGGGGATCAGCCCCAGCATTTT. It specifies CASSFTPGGDQPQHF.

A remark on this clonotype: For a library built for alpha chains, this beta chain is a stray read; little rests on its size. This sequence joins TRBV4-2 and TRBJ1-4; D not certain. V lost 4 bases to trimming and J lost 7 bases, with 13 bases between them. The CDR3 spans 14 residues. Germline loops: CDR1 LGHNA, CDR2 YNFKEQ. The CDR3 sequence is CASSPMTGAEKLFF. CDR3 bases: TGTGCCAGCAGCCCAATGACGGGAGCTGAAAAACTGTTTTTT.

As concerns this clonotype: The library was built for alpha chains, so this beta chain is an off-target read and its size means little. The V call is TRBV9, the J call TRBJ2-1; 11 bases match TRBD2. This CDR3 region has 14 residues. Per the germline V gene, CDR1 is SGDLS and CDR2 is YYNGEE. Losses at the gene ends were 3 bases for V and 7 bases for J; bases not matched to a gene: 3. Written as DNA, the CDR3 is TGTGCCAGCAGCGACCCTAGCGGGGGGAATGAGCAGTTCTTC. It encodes CASSDPSGGNEQFF.

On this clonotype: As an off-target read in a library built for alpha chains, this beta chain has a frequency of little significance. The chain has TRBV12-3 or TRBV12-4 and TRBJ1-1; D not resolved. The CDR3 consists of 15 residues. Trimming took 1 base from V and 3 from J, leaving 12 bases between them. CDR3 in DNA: TGTGCCAGCAGTTTAGAAGGAGGGTTGCACACTGAAGCTTTCTTT. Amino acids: CASSLEGGLHTEAFF.

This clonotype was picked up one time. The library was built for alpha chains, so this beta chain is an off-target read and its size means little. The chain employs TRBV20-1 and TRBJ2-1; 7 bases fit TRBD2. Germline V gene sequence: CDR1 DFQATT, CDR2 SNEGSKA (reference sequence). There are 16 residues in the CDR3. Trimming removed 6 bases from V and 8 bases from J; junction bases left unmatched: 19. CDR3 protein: CSATATHSGSGDEQFF. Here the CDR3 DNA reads TGCAGTGCCACCGCAACTCATAGCGGGTCGGGGGATGAGCAGTTCTTC.

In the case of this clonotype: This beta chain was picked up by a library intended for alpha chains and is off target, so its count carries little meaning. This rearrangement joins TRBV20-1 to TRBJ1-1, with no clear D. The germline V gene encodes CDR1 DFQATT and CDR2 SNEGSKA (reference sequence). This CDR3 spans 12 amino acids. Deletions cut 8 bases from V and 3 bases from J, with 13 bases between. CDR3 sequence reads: CSTMDGYTEAFF. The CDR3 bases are TGCAGTACAATGGACGGATACACTGAAGCTTTCTTT.

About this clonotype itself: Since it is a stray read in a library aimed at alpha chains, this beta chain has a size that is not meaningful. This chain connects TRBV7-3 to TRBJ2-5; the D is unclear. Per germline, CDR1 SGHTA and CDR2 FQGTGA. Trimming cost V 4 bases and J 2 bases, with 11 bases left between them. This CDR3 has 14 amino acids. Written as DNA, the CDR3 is TGTGCCAGCAGCTCATACGGGCCGCAAGAGACCCAGTACTTC. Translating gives CASSSYGPQETQYF.

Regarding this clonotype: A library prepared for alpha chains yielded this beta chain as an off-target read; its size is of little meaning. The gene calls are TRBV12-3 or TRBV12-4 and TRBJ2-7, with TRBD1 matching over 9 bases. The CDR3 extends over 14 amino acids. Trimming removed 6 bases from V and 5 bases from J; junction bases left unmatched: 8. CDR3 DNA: TGTGCCAGCAGCACCGGGACAGGGTGGCACGAGCAGTACTTC. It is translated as CASSTGTGWHEQYF.

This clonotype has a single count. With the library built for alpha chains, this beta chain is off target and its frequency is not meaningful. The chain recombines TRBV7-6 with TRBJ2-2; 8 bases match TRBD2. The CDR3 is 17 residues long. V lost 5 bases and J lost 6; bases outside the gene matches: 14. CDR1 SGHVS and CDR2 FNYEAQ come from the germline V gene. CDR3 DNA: TGTGCCAGCAGCCTTAAACCGGGACTAGATGCTTCCGGGGAGCTGTTTTTT. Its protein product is CASSLKPGLDASGELFF.

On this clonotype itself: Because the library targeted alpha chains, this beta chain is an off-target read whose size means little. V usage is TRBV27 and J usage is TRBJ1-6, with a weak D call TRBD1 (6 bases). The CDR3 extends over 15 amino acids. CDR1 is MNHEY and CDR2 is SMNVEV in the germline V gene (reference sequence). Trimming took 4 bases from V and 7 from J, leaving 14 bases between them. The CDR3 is CASSSSEGGNSPLHF. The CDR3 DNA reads TGTGCCAGCAGTTCCTCAGAGGGGGGCAATTCACCCCTCCACTTT.

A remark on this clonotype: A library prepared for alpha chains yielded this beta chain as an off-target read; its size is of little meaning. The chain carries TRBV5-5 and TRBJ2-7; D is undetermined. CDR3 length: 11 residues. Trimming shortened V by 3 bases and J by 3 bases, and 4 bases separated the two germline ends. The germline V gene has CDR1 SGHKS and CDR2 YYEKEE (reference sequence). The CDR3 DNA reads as TGTGCCAGCAGCTATCTCTACGAGCAGTACTTC. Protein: CASSYLYEQYF.

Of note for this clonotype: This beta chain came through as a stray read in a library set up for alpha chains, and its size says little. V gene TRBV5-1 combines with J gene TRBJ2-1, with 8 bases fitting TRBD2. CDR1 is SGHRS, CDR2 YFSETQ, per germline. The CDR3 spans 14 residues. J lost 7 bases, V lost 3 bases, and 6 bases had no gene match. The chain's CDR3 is CASSSGGRGNEQFF. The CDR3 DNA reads TGCGCCAGCAGCTCGGGGGGGCGCGGGAATGAGCAGTTCTTC.

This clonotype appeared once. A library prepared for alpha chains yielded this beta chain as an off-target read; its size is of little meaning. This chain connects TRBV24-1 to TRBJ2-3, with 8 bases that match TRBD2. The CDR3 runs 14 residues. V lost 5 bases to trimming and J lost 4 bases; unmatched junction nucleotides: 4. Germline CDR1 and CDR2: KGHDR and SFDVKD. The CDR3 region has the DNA TGTGCCACCAGTGTTCCCGGGAGGGCAGATACGCAGTATTTT. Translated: CATSVPGRADTQYF.

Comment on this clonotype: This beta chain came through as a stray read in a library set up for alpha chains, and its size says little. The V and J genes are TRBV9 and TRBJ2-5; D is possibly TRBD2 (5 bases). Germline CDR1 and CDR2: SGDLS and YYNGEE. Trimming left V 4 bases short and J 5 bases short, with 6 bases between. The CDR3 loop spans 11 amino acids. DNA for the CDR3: TGTGCCAGCAGCCGCGGGGAGACCCAGTACTTC. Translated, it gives CASSRGETQYF.

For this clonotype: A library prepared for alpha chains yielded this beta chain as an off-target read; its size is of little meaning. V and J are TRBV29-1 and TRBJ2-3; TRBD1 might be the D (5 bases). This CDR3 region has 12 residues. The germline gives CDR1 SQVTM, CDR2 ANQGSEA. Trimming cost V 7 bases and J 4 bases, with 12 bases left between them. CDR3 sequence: CSAGSGADTQYF. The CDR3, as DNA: TGCAGCGCAGGGTCCGGAGCAGATACGCAGTATTTT.

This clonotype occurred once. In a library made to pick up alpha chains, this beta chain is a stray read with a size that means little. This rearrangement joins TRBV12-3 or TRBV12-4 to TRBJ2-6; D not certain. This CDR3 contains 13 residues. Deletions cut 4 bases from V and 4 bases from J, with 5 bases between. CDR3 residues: CASSSRGANVLTF. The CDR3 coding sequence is TGTGCCAGCAGTTCTCGGGGGGCCAACGTCCTGACTTTC.

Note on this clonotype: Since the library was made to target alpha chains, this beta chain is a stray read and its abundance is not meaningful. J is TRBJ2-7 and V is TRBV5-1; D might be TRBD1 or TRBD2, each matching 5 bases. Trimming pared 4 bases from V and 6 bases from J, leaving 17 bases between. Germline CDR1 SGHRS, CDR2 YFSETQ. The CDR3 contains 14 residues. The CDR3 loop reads CASSTLQGEGEQYF. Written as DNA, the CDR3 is TGCGCCAGCAGCACCCTCCAGGGAGAGGGCGAGCAGTACTTC.

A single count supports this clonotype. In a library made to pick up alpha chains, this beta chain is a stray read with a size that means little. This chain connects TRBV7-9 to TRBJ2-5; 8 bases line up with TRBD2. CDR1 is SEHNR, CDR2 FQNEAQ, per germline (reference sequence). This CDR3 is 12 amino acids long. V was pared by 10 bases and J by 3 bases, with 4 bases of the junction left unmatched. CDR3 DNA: TGTGCCATTCGAGCGGGAGAAGAGACCCAGTACTTC. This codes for CAIRAGEETQYF.

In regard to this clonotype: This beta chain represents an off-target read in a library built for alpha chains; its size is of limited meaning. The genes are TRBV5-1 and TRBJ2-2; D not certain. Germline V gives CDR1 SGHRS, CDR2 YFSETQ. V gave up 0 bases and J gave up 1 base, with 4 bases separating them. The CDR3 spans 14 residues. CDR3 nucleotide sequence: TGCGCCAGCAGCTTGGGTCAGAACACCGGGGAGCTGTTTTTT. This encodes CASSLGQNTGELFF.

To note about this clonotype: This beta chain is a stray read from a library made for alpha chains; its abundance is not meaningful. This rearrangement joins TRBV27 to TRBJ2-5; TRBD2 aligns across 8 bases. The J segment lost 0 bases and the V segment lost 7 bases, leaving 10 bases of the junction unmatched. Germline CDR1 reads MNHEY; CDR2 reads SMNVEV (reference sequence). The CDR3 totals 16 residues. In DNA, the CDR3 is TGTGCCAGCACCTCCGGGGTGCGGGGGGACCAAGAGACCCAGTACTTC. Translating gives CASTSGVRGDQETQYF.

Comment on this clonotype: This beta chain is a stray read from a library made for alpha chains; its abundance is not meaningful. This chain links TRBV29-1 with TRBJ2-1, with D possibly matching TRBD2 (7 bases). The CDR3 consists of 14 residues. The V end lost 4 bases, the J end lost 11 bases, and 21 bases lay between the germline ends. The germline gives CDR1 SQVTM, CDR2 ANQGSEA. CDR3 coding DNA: TGCAGCGTTGTGCCGGGGGGCGGGATTGTTAAGCAGTTCTTC. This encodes CSVVPGGGIVKQFF.

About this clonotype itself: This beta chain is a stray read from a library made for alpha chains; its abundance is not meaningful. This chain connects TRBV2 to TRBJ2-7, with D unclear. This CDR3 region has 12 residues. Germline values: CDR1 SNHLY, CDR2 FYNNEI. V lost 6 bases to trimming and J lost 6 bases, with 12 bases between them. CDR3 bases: TGTGCCAGCAGCCTTCTAGAGCTCGAGCAGTACTTC. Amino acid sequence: CASSLLELEQYF.

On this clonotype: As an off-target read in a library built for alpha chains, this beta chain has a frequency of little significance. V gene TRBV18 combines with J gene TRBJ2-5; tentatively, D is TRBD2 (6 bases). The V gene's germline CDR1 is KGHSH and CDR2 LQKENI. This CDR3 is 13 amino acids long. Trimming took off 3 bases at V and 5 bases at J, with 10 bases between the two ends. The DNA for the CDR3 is TGTGCCAGCTCACCTGGCGGGGAGGAGACCCAGTACTTC. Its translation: CASSPGGEETQYF.

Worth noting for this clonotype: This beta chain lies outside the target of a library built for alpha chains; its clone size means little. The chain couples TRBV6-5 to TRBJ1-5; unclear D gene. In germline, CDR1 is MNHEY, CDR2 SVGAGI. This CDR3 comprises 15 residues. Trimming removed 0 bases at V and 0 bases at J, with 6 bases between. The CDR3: CASSYSQASNQPQHF. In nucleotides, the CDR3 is TGTGCCAGCAGTTACTCTCAGGCTAGCAATCAGCCCCAGCATTTT.